The sequence of this T cell receptor (beta chain) was determined in a study of Ad26.COV2.S vaccination and SARS-CoV-2 variants. About the study: Enrollment placed the donor in the COV1001 Ad26.COV2.S trial arm. Each vaccinee took Ad26.COV2.S intramuscularly, once or twice 56 days apart. Whole-study findings and limits: There was a possibility that the TCR breadth and depth analyses underestimated total T cell responses.

Sequencing used immunoSEQ multiplex PCR; TCRdb keeps in-frame clones, though not all of them. In the table there are fewer than 400,000 clones, approximately 89% of which are singletons. Specified treatment: around 19 received Ad26.COV2.S at low or high dose, single or two shots; about 5 received placebo; per-sample allocation not given. After the first vaccine or placebo injection, samples were drawn on day 63. The CDR3 covers 16 residues. Germline values: CDR1 MNHNS, CDR2 SASEGT. V lost 2 bases and J lost 1, with 14 bases in between. Concerning this clone: Its specificity is unknown.

The chain couples TRBV6-1 to TRBJ2-5; D is unresolved. This clonotype was obtained from a person aged 18-60 years who received the Ad26.COV2.S COVID-19 vaccine or a placebo. The sequencing used peripheral blood, collected in a trial of Ad26.COV2.S vaccine versus placebo. This CDR3 reads CASSERNRQVQETQYF. In nucleotides, the CDR3 is TGTGCCAGCAGTGAACGGAATAGGCAGGTCCAAGAGACCCAGTACTTC.